The clone carrying this T cell receptor beta chain showed up just a few times. Original processing methods: Researchers report that nucleated cell counts were estimated from reference gene primer amplification. The data were produced by immunoSEQ multiplex PCR, yet TCRdb's version contains in-frame clones alone and is incomplete. V and J calls plus clone size are reproduced from that table; the DNA served to infer D and trimming. The table has about 21,000 clones, 80% seen once. CDR3 size: 11 residues. V gave up 2 bases and J gave up 8 bases, with 6 bases separating them. The germline V gene has CDR1 LNHDA and CDR2 SQIVND (reference sequence). The data are from a study of blood T cell repertoires in COVID-19. Looking at the study overall: Donors in the United States, Italy and Spain gave samples during acute or convalescent COVID-19. The cDNA or gDNA used as material had been derived from T cells, B-cell-depleted T cells, or PBMCs.

The sequencing input was peripheral blood. The chain joins TRBV19 to TRBJ1-1; D unresolved. The TCR comes from a man aged 55 to 70 with active COVID-19. The CDR3 reads CASSISKEAFF. The CDR3 region has the DNA TGTGCCAGTAGTATATCAAAAGAAGCTTTCTTT.